These 10 T cell receptor beta chains originate from one sample sequenced in a study of CD8 T cells in Susac syndrome. RNA, at about 0.45 to 1 ug, was reverse transcribed with random hexamers. Using its own MiXCR run on the immunoSEQ multiplex PCR reads, TCRdb lists one record per CDR3 protein. The top ten hold approximately 0.31% of the sample, which has about 130,000 distinct CDR3 sequences, 85% to 95% seen once. The material sequenced was CD8+ T cells from PBMCs. These receptors were taken from a human donor with multiple sclerosis.

This clonotype occurred a few times. The CDR3 DNA reads as TGTGCCAGCAGTCCGATAGACCCCTACGAGCAGTACTTC. Its protein is CASSPIDPYEQYF. The chain combines TRBV27 with TRBJ2-7; unclear D gene. V lost 5 bases, J lost 2 bases, and 10 bases lay in between. Germline loops: CDR1 MNHEY, CDR2 SMNVEV (reference sequence). The CDR3 is made up of 13 amino acids.

The chain joins TRBV29-1 to TRBJ1-1; no firm D call. Germline assignment: CDR1 SQVTM and CDR2 ANQGSEA. Trimming took 3 bases from V and 0 from J, leaving 11 bases between them. This CDR3 is built from 14 residues. CDR3 residues: CSVDDGLVNTEAFF. The CDR3, as DNA: TGCAGCGTTGATGACGGGTTGGTGAACACTGAAGCTTTCTTT.

CDR3 residues: CASSVGQNEKLFF. The DNA of the CDR3 is TGTGCCAGCAGCGTAGGGCAAAATGAAAAACTGTTTTTT. The chain couples TRBV9 to TRBJ1-4; no firm D call. The CDR3 consists of 13 residues. Germline V gene data show CDR1 as SGDLS and CDR2 as YYNGEE. V lost 0 bases and J 5 bases, leaving 5 bases between the germline ends.

The chain couples TRBV9 to TRBJ2-7, with D possibly matching TRBD2 (5 bases). Germline V gene sequence: CDR1 SGDLS, CDR2 YYNGEE. Trimming took off 2 bases at V and 0 bases at J, with 12 bases between the two ends. The CDR3 spans 15 residues. The CDR3 region has the DNA TGTGCCAGCAGCGTCAACAGTGGGAGCTCCTACGAGCAGTACTTC. The encoded protein is CASSVNSGSSYEQYF.

This clonotype was seen a handful of times. This rearrangement joins TRBV11-2 to TRBJ2-7; 7 bases map to TRBD1. Trimming cost V 4 bases and J 0 bases; bases outside gene matches: 6. Germline values: CDR1 SGHAT, CDR2 FQNNGV. The CDR3 extends over 15 amino acids. CDR3 sequence: CASSWGTAHSYEQYF. The CDR3 nucleotides are TGTGCCAGCAGCTGGGGGACAGCGCACTCCTACGAGCAGTACTTC.

CDR3 DNA: TGTGCCAGCAGTGAAGCCGGGAGGGCTAGCTCCTACAATGAGCAGTTCTTC. This gives the protein CASSEAGRASSYNEQFF. V is TRBV2 and J is TRBJ2-1; TRBD2 matches 8 bases. Germline V gene lookup returns CDR1 SNHLY and CDR2 FYNNEI. The CDR3 loop spans 17 amino acids. V lost 0 bases, J lost 0 bases, and 4 bases stayed unmatched.

This clonotype was observed a few times. V gene TRBV7-9 combines with J gene TRBJ2-1; TRBD1 matches 8 bases. The length of the CDR3 is 12 residues. With 10 bases clipped from V and 6 bases from J, the junction kept 5 bases outside the gene matches. In germline, CDR1 is SEHNR, CDR2 FQNEAQ (reference sequence). The CDR3 DNA sequence: TGTGCCACGACAGGGGACGTCAATGAGCAGTTCTTC. Translation gives CATTGDVNEQFF.

The rearrangement uses TRBV28 and TRBJ2-6; D ambiguous. Trimming shortened V by 5 bases and J by 0 bases, and 20 bases separated the two germline ends. The CDR3 covers 19 residues. Germline values: CDR1 MDHEN, CDR2 SYDVKM. CDR3 residues: CASSTSLLWDDSGANVLTF. DNA for the CDR3: TGTGCCAGCAGTACTTCACTCCTCTGGGATGACTCTGGGGCCAACGTCCTGACTTTC.

This clonotype was observed a single time. This sequence joins TRBV9 and TRBJ2-2; 7 positions match TRBD2. The germline V gene encodes CDR1 SGDLS and CDR2 YYNGEE. The CDR3 spans 13 residues. V lost 9 bases and J lost 2; bases outside the gene matches: 4. The DNA for the CDR3 is TGTGCCAACTGGACTAGTAACACCGGGGAGCTGTTTTTT. Protein: CANWTSNTGELFF.

The chain combines TRBV4-1 with TRBJ2-7; D assignment may be TRBD1 or TRBD2 (5 bases each). Trimming took off 1 base at V and 0 bases at J, with 13 bases between the two ends. This CDR3 is built from 16 residues. Germline V gene lookup returns CDR1 MGHRA and CDR2 YSYEKL. In DNA form, the CDR3 reads TGCGCCAGCAGCCAAGGATTTGAGGGGAGCTCCTACGAGCAGTACTTC. Its translation: CASSQGFEGSSYEQYF.